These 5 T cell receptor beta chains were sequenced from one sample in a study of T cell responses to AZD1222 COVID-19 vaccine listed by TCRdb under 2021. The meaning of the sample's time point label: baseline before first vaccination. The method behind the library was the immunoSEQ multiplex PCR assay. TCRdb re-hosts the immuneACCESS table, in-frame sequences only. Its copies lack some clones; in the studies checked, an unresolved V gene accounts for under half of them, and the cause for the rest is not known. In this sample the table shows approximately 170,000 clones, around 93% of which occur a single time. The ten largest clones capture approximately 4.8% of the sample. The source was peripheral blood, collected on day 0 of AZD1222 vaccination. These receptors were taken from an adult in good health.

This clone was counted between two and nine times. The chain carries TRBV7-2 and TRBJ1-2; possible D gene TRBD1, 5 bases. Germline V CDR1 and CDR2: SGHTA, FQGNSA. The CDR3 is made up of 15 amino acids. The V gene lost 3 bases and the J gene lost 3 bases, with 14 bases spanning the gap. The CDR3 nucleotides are TGTGCCAGCAGCTTGGGGGTCGACGGCGACTATGGCTACACCTTC. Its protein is CASSLGVDGDYGYTF.

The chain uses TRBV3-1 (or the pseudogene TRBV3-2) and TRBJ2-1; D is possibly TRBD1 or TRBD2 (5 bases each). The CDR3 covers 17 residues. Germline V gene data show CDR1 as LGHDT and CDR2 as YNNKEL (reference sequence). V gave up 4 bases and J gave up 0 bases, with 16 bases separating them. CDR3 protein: CASSPLGRAFSYNEQFF. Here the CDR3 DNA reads TGTGCCAGCAGCCCATTGGGGCGGGCCTTCTCCTACAATGAGCAGTTCTTC.

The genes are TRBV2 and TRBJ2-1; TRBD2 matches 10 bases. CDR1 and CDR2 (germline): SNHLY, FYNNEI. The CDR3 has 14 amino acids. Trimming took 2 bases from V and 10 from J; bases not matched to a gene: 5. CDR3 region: CASSELAGVREQFF. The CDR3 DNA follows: TGTGCCAGCAGTGAACTAGCGGGAGTTCGGGAGCAGTTCTTC.

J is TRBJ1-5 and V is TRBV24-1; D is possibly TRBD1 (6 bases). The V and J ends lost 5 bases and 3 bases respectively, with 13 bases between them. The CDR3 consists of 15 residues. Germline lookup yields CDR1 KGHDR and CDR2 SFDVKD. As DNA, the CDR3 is TGTGCCACCAGTGTCGGGGGGGCTAACAATCAGCCCCAGCATTTT. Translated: CATSVGGANNQPQHF.

In DNA form, the CDR3 reads TGCGCCAGCAGCGTGGACAGGGACCCAGATACGCAGTATTTT. Encoded protein: CASSVDRDPDTQYF. This chain joins TRBV5-1 and TRBJ2-3, with 8 nucleotides matching TRBD1. The CDR3 is 14 amino acids. CDR1 is SGHRS and CDR2 is YFSETQ in the germline V gene. The junction had 5 bases not matched to a gene; V was cut back by 4 bases and J by 4 bases. Full variable domain (outside the CDR3, taken from reference TRBV5-1 and TRBJ2-3): KAGVTQTPRYLIKTRGQQVTLSCSPISGHRSVSWYQQTPGQGLQFLFEYFSETQRNKGNFPGRFSGRQFSNSRSEMNVSTLELGDSALYLCASSVDRDPDTQYFGPGTRLTVL.